This passage covers 10 T cell receptor beta chains from one sample sequenced in a study of T cells in Graves' hyperthyroidism and ophthalmopathy. RNA transcripts provided the source from which TCR beta CDR3 regions were amplified. During a first-round RT-PCR of the TCR CDR3, the HTBI primer set was used. TCRdb reprocessed the multiplex PCR reads with MiXCR, giving one entry per CDR3 protein. The sample carries around 720,000 distinct CDR3 sequences, approximately 36% recorded once. Sequencing was done on a sample of blood. Receptors were obtained from a middle-aged woman with Graves' hyperthyroidism.

In this sample, this clonotype turned up many times. This chain uses TRBV12-3 or TRBV12-4 with TRBJ2-5, with D unclear. Trimming stripped 7 bases from V and 1 base from J, with 10 bases between. The CDR3 runs to 13 residues. The CDR3 DNA reads as TGTGCCAGCACCTGGGCAGTCCAAGAGACCCAGTACTTC. The encoded protein is CASTWAVQETQYF.

This clonotype has a handful of counts. V usage is TRBV6-2 or TRBV6-3 and J usage is TRBJ1-6, with D hard to call. Germline V lookup: CDR1 MNHEY, CDR2 SVGEGT. The V end lost 2 bases, the J end lost 7 bases, and 15 bases lay between the germline ends. The CDR3 is 16 residues long. CDR3 sequence reads: CASSYETSILNSPLHF. The CDR3 region has the DNA TGTGCCAGCAGTTACGAGACCTCAATTCTAAATTCACCCCTCCACTTT.

This clonotype was observed at least ten times. The rearrangement joins TRBV25-1 to TRBJ1-6; weak D call: TRBD1 (5 bases). Germline V gives CDR1 MGHDK, CDR2 SYGVNS. This CDR3 comprises 15 residues. Trimming removed 4 bases from V and 4 bases from J, with 11 bases in between. Here the CDR3 reads CASSGAGTYNSPLHF. For the CDR3, the DNA is TGTGCCAGCAGTGGGGCAGGGACGTATAATTCACCCCTCCACTTT.

This chain links TRBV20-1 with TRBJ2-3, with 9 bases that match TRBD1. From germline, CDR1 is DFQATT and CDR2 SNEGSKA (reference sequence). This CDR3 has 14 amino acids. The trim removed 7 bases at V and 2 bases at J, leaving 7 bases unmatched. The CDR3 loop reads CSVPGQGYTDTQYF. CDR3 sequence (DNA): TGCAGTGTGCCGGGACAGGGCTACACAGATACGCAGTATTTT.

The CDR3 reads CSARVPGDSSYEQYF. CDR3 sequence (DNA): TGCAGTGCTAGAGTTCCCGGGGATAGCTCCTACGAGCAGTACTTC. This chain joins TRBV20-1 and TRBJ2-7; D may be TRBD2 (5 bases). Germline V gives CDR1 DFQATT, CDR2 SNEGSKA (reference sequence). This CDR3 has 15 amino acids. V was shortened by 1 base and J by 0 bases, with 13 bases between the two germline ends.

On this clonotype itself: Since no conserved phenylalanine or tryptophan closes the CDR3, a read error is the likely cause. The J gene is TRBJ1-2, the V gene TRBV7-9; 7 bases align to TRBD1. Germline CDR1 and CDR2: SEHNR and FQNEAQ (reference sequence). Trimming took 4 bases from V and 4 from J; bases not matched to a gene: 3. This CDR3 has 13 amino acids. The CDR3 loop is CASSSGTVYGYTL. Here the CDR3 DNA reads TGTGCCAGCAGCTCGGGGACAGTCTATGGCTACACCCTC.

This clonotype was counted many times. This sequence joins TRBV7-6 and TRBJ1-2, with TRBD1 as a possible D gene (5 bases). The CDR3 is 14 residues long. CDR1 and CDR2 (germline): SGHVS, FNYEAQ. Trimming took off 6 bases at V and 4 bases at J, with 15 bases between the two ends. This chain's CDR3 is CASSSGGGSYGYTF. The CDR3 DNA sequence: TGTGCCAGCAGTTCGGGGGGGGGTAGCTATGGCTACACCTTC.

The sample holds many counts of this clonotype. The chain links TRBV7-2 to TRBJ2-5; TRBD1 or TRBD2 may be the D gene (5 bases each). Germline CDR1 and CDR2: SGHTA and FQGNSA. CDR3 length: 12 residues. V lost 1 base and J 13 bases, leaving 13 bases between the germline ends. The CDR3 region is CASSLGVGTGYF. CDR3 coding DNA: TGTGCCAGCAGCTTAGGGGTGGGGACGGGGTACTTC.

The chain joins TRBV10-3 to TRBJ2-3, with D uncertain. With 3 bases removed from V and 8 bases from J, the gap between germline ends came to 6 bases. Germline CDR1 reads ENHRY; CDR2 reads SYGVKD. The CDR3 runs 11 residues. CDR3 region: CAISDSLTQYF. In DNA form, the CDR3 reads TGTGCCATCAGTGATTCTCTTACGCAGTATTTT.

This clonotype has just a few counts. The chain has TRBV7-8 and TRBJ2-2; D is undetermined. The CDR3 totals 19 residues. Germline V gives CDR1 SGHVS, CDR2 FQNEAQ. The ends were cut back, 1 base at V and 6 bases at J, with 24 bases in the middle. Here the CDR3 reads CASSLVSRPIDAQAGELFF. The CDR3 DNA follows: TGTGCCAGCAGCTTAGTTTCACGCCCGATTGACGCTCAGGCCGGGGAGCTGTTTTTT.